These T cell receptor beta chains were read from a single sample in a study of blood T cell repertoires in COVID-19. Sequencing was performed with immunoSEQ multiplex PCR; in TCRdb, only in-frame clones are kept and a portion is missing. The sample has tens of thousands of clones, about 81% seen once. Sample: peripheral blood. The source of these receptors is a human donor in a cohort sampled during active COVID-19. Both conserved end residues are part of each CDR3. The D gene is left open where the match is weak. Some rows have no size entry. The others give once, few or many, or a class for an expanded clone.

j_gene,abundance,d_gene,v_gene,CDR3aa,CDR3nt
TRBJ2-1,-,TRBD2,TRBV6-5,CASSYGEGTDNEQFF,TGTGCCAGCAGTTATGGGGAGGGTACGGACAATGAGCAGTTCTTC
TRBJ1-1,-,-,TRBV28,CASSLNAGRGSGTEAFF,TGTGCCAGCAGTTTAAATGCCGGAAGAGGGTCGGGCACTGAAGCTTTCTTT
TRBJ2-5,-,-,TRBV6-1,CASSEARGQETQYF,TGTGCCAGCAGTGAAGCAAGGGGGCAAGAGACCCAGTACTTC
TRBJ1-2,-,-,TRBV19,CASSIKQGINYGYTF,TGTGCCAGTAGTATAAAACAGGGAATTAACTATGGCTACACCTTC
TRBJ1-2,-,-,TRBV4-1,CASSQGDLTGSYGYTF,TGCGCCAGCAGCCAGGGGGATCTGACAGGCTCTTATGGCTACACCTTC
TRBJ1-5,-,-,TRBV28,CASSSPAGSIDSNQPQHF,TGTGCCAGCAGTTCCCCCGCTGGCAGTATTGATAGCAATCAGCCCCAGCATTTT
TRBJ2-1,-,TRBD1,TRBV19,CASNRGPGEQFF,TGTGCCAGTAACAGGGGACCGGGAGAGCAGTTCTTC
TRBJ2-3,-,-,TRBV6-6,CASSFGTITDTQYF,TGTGCCAGCAGTTTCGGGACAATCACAGATACGCAGTATTTT
TRBJ2-1,-,-,TRBV9,CASSVDPRVDEQFF,TGTGCCAGCAGCGTAGACCCCAGGGTGGATGAGCAGTTCTTC
TRBJ2-7,once,TRBD2,TRBV6-2/TRBV6-3,CASSYAREGYEQYF,TGTGCCAGCAGTTACGCGCGGGAGGGGTACGAGCAGTACTTC
TRBJ2-3,-,-,TRBV7-2,CASSLEVGRGRRTDTQYF,TGTGCCAGCAGCTTAGAGGTGGGCAGGGGGAGGAGAACAGATACGCAGTATTTT
TRBJ1-2,once,-,TRBV9,CASSGPDRMVSGYTF,TGTGCCAGCAGCGGACCAGACAGGATGGTGTCCGGCTACACCTTC
TRBJ1-5,-,TRBD1,TRBV5-5,CASSFPRGSNQPQHF,TGTGCCAGCAGCTTCCCCAGGGGGAGCAATCAGCCCCAGCATTTT
TRBJ1-2,-,TRBD1,TRBV14,CASSQGRGPGYGYTF,TGTGCCAGCAGCCAAGGGAGGGGGCCTGGCTATGGCTACACCTTC
TRBJ2-5,-,-,TRBV5-4,CASSPGTGGRETQYF,TGTGCCAGCAGCCCGGGAACGGGGGGCAGAGAGACCCAGTACTTC
TRBJ2-5,-,TRBD2,TRBV7-2,CASTTSGGQETQYF,TGTGCCAGCACCACGAGCGGGGGACAAGAGACCCAGTACTTC
TRBJ2-1,-,TRBD2,TRBV6-2/TRBV6-3,CASSDGLAGDHEQFF,TGTGCCAGCAGTGACGGACTAGCGGGAGATCATGAGCAGTTCTTC
TRBJ1-5,-,-,TRBV6-1,CASSELAAASNQPQHF,TGTGCCAGCAGTGAATTGGCTGCGGCTAGCAATCAGCCCCAGCATTTT
TRBJ1-5,few,TRBD1,TRBV7-9,CASSGQGINQPQHF,TGTGCCAGCAGTGGACAGGGAATTAATCAGCCCCAGCATTTT
TRBJ2-7,-,TRBD2,TRBV7-6,CASSSSVGTSGYEQYF,TGTGCCAGCAGCTCCTCCGTTGGGACTAGCGGCTACGAGCAGTACTTC
TRBJ1-1,-,-,TRBV10-3,CAISADRPRNTEAFF,TGTGCCATCAGTGCCGACAGGCCCAGGAACACTGAAGCTTTCTTT
TRBJ2-7,-,-,TRBV28,CASSPTRGIYEQYF,TGTGCCAGCAGTCCTACCCGGGGGATCTACGAGCAGTACTTC
TRBJ1-1,-,-,TRBV19,CASSISGNTEAFF,TGTGCCAGTAGTATCTCAGGGAACACTGAAGCTTTCTTT
TRBJ2-1,few,TRBD2,TRBV6-5,CASSKRTSGVNEQFF,TGTGCCAGCAGTAAGAGGACTAGCGGTGTTAATGAGCAGTTCTTC
TRBJ2-4,-,-,TRBV6-1,CASSEEGRVTDIQYF,TGTGCCAGCAGTGAAGAAGGCAGGGTAACTGACATTCAGTACTTC
TRBJ2-2,-,TRBD2,TRBV19,CASSIGLAGDTGELFF,TGTGCCAGTAGTATTGGACTAGCGGGAGACACCGGGGAGCTGTTTTTT
TRBJ1-2,-,-,TRBV13,CASSLQGSDYGYTF,TGTGCCAGCAGCTTACAGGGATCTGACTATGGCTACACCTTC
TRBJ2-4,-,TRBD2,TRBV7-7,CASSSPSGALAKNIQYF,TGTGCCAGCAGCTCCCCTAGCGGGGCACTAGCCAAAAACATTCAGTACTTC
TRBJ2-6,once,TRBD2,TRBV7-3,CASSSTGGSTGANVLTF,TGTGCCAGCAGCTCTACGGGGGGTAGTACTGGGGCCAACGTCCTGACTTTC
TRBJ1-6,-,TRBD1,TRBV11-2,CASSFGGQNNSPLHF,TGTGCCAGCAGCTTCGGGGGACAGAATAATTCACCCCTCCACTTT
TRBJ1-2,-,TRBD1,TRBV28,CASSSRQGAPRVSGYTF,TGTGCCAGCAGTTCCCGACAGGGGGCGCCCCGGGTCAGTGGCTACACCTTC
TRBJ2-7,-,TRBD2,TRBV30,CAWTAGGYEQYF,TGTGCCTGGACCGCGGGAGGCTACGAGCAGTACTTC
TRBJ1-2,-,-,TRBV11-2,CASSPGAAYGYTF,TGTGCCAGCAGCCCAGGAGCGGCCTATGGCTACACCTTC
TRBJ2-3,-,-,TRBV6-5,CASSYGAGPTDTQYF,TGTGCCAGCAGTTACGGTGCGGGACCCACAGATACGCAGTATTTT
TRBJ2-1,few,-,TRBV30,CAWSLGVGEEQFF,TGTGCCTGGAGCCTAGGGGTTGGAGAGGAGCAGTTCTTC
TRBJ2-7,-,TRBD2,TRBV3-1/TRBV3-2,CASSQDREREGLYEQYF,TGTGCCAGCAGCCAAGATCGGGAGCGGGAGGGCCTTTACGAGCAGTACTTC
TRBJ1-1,-,-,TRBV19,CASLPSANTEAFF,TGTGCCAGTCTCCCGAGTGCGAACACTGAAGCTTTCTTT
TRBJ1-5,-,-,TRBV2,CASTEQISNQPQHF,TGTGCCAGCACCGAACAGATCTCCAATCAGCCCCAGCATTTT
TRBJ1-1,-,-,TRBV30,CAWSGGWGTEAFF,TGTGCCTGGAGTGGAGGGTGGGGCACTGAAGCTTTCTTT
TRBJ2-1,-,-,TRBV21-1,CASSKVLLLSGRANEQFF,TGTGCCAGCAGCAAAGTCCTACTCCTAAGCGGGAGGGCCAATGAGCAGTTCTTC
TRBJ2-1,-,TRBD2,TRBV9,CASSISGSGDNEQFF,TGTGCCAGCAGCATTAGCGGGAGTGGAGACAATGAGCAGTTCTTC
TRBJ2-3,-,-,TRBV2,CASKLDSSTDTQYF,TGTGCCAGCAAGTTGGACAGTAGCACAGATACGCAGTATTTT
TRBJ1-1,-,-,TRBV7-8,CASSFGQGNTEAFF,TGTGCCAGCAGCTTTGGGCAGGGGAACACTGAAGCTTTCTTT
TRBJ2-1,-,TRBD2,TRBV9,CASSARGVAYNEQFF,TGTGCCAGCAGTGCTCGGGGGGTCGCGTACAATGAGCAGTTCTTC
TRBJ2-3,-,TRBD2,TRBV2,CASSKLAGGTDTQYF,TGTGCCAGCAGTAAACTAGCGGGAGGCACAGATACGCAGTATTTT
TRBJ2-1,-,-,TRBV12-3/TRBV12-4,CASKRRVGEQFF,TGTGCCAGCAAAAGGAGGGTAGGGGAGCAGTTCTTC
TRBJ2-1,-,-,TRBV6-1,CASSEDFPPMGHNEQFF,TGTGCCAGCAGTGAAGACTTTCCGCCCATGGGGCACAATGAGCAGTTCTTC
TRBJ2-3,-,-,TRBV7-9,CASSLGAVAGTLWDTQYF,TGTGCCAGCAGCTTAGGGGCTGTGGCTGGGACTTTGTGGGATACGCAGTATTTT
TRBJ2-1,-,TRBD2,TRBV19,CASSINGLGSGRMGKQFF,TGTGCCAGTAGTATTAACGGCCTAGGGAGCGGGAGGATGGGAAAGCAGTTCTTC
TRBJ2-1,few,TRBD1,TRBV6-5,CASRRGTASYNEQFF,TGTGCCAGCAGGAGAGGGACAGCCTCCTACAATGAGCAGTTCTTC
TRBJ2-3,-,TRBD2,TRBV27,CASTGLAGGTDTQYF,TGTGCCAGCACCGGACTAGCGGGAGGGACAGATACGCAGTATTTT
TRBJ1-6,-,TRBD1,TRBV3-1/TRBV3-2,CASTSGTGNSPLHF,TGTGCCAGCACCTCCGGGACAGGGAATTCACCCCTCCACTTT
TRBJ1-4,once,TRBD1,TRBV6-4,CASSAVGGRQGNEKLFF,TGTGCCAGCAGTGCGGTTGGGGGTCGACAGGGTAATGAAAAACTGTTTTTT
TRBJ2-1,few,TRBD2,TRBV6-1,CASSELAGYNEQFF,TGTGCCAGCAGTGAACTAGCGGGCTACAATGAGCAGTTCTTC
TRBJ1-5,-,TRBD1,TRBV6-5,CASRQGARNQPQHF,TGTGCCAGCAGGCAGGGGGCAAGGAATCAGCCCCAGCATTTT
TRBJ1-2,once,-,TRBV24-1,CATSSTSGDGDYGYTF,TGTGCCACCAGTTCGACCTCAGGGGACGGCGACTATGGCTACACCTTC
TRBJ2-5,-,TRBD2,TRBV7-2,CASSPMAGGPYQETQYF,TGTGCCAGCAGCCCGATGGCGGGAGGGCCGTACCAAGAGACCCAGTACTTC
TRBJ1-5,-,-,TRBV21-1,CASSSKGGPRQPQHF,TGTGCCAGCAGCTCTAAAGGGGGCCCGAGGCAGCCCCAGCATTTT
TRBJ1-6,few,-,TRBV28,CASSLDRSPLHF,TGTGCCAGCAGTTTAGACAGATCACCCCTCCACTTT
TRBJ1-2,-,-,TRBV19,CASSIDFPPQDGYTF,TGTGCCAGTAGTATAGATTTCCCCCCACAGGACGGCTACACCTTC